The 5 T cell receptor beta chains in this list originate from one sample, sequenced in a study of PD-1 blockade in classical Hodgkin lymphoma. Profiling relied on immunoSEQ multiplex PCR, and the TCRdb table lists in-frame clones only, not all of them. The sample holds tens of thousands of clones; 85% to 90% are singletons and the top ten take over 12%. Each and every patient relapsed after autologous stem cell transplantation, and patients got differing brentuximab vedotin exposure. The sample in question was peripheral blood mononuclear cells (PBMCs), obtained at baseline. The receptors shown here come from a human donor with classical Hodgkin lymphoma.

The V and J genes are TRBV23-1 and TRBJ1-5; a weak D match, TRBD1 (5 bases). TRBV23-1 falls under the ORF class, with uncertain function. V was pared by 3 bases and J by 0 bases, with 24 bases between. The CDR3 extends over 20 amino acids. The CDR3 loop reads CASSHFRGHVYRYSNQPQHF. The CDR3 DNA reads as TGCGCCAGCAGTCACTTCCGGGGCCACGTTTACCGTTATAGCAATCAGCCCCAGCATTTT.

V and J are TRBV11-2 and TRBJ2-1; possibly TRBD2 for D (6 bases). CDR1 is SGHAT and CDR2 is FQNNGV in the germline V gene. CDR3 length: 16 residues. V lost 1 base and J 0 bases, leaving 10 bases between the germline ends. The CDR3 is CASSLVWGDSYNEQFF. The CDR3, as DNA: TGTGCCAGCAGCTTAGTCTGGGGGGACTCCTACAATGAGCAGTTCTTC.

The chain couples TRBV7-9 to TRBJ2-2; D call uncertain. This CDR3 has 15 residues. Between the trimmed V and J ends, which lost 5 bases and 3 bases, there was a span of 13 bases. Germline CDR1 reads SEHNR; CDR2 reads FQNEAQ (reference sequence). The CDR3 is CASSLGDIHTGELFF. CDR3 bases: TGTGCCAGCAGCCTGGGTGACATTCACACCGGGGAGCTGTTTTTT.

The V and J genes are TRBV30 and TRBJ2-6, with D tentatively TRBD1 (5 bases). Germline assignment: CDR1 GTSNPN and CDR2 SVGIG (reference sequence). Trimming shortened V by 5 bases and J by 0 bases, and 5 bases separated the two germline ends. The CDR3 has 13 amino acids. This CDR3 is CAWDSSGANVLTF. DNA of the CDR3: TGTGCCTGGGACAGCTCTGGGGCCAACGTCCTGACTTTC. Using reference TRBV30 and TRBJ2-6 for the parts outside the CDR3, the full variable domain is SQTIHQWPATLVQPVGSPLSLECTVEGTSNPNLYWYRQAAGRGLQLLFYSVGIGQISSEVPQNLSASRPQDRQFILSSKKLLLSDSGFYLCAWDSSGANVLTFGAGSRLTVL.

Written as DNA, the CDR3 is TGTGCCAGCAACTCCCTAGCGGTTTCGGGTGAGAATGAGCAGTTCTTC. Translating gives CASNSLAVSGENEQFF. The chain uses TRBV11-2 and TRBJ2-1, with 7 positions matching TRBD2. Germline CDR1 is SGHAT and CDR2 is FQNNGV. The CDR3 has 16 residues. V trimming: 7 bases; J trimming: 7 bases; junction bases outside the gene matches: 16.